This TCR beta chain derives from a study of blood T cell repertoires in COVID-19. At the level of the study: Spain, Italy and the United States supplied samples that represented acute and convalescent COVID-19. The analysed material was cDNA or gDNA that came from T cells, B-cell-depleted T cells, or PBMCs.

Per the original data handling: Reference gene primer amplification gave nucleated cell count estimates. Profiling relied on immunoSEQ multiplex PCR, and the TCRdb table lists in-frame clones only, not all of them. V and J calls and clone size are given by that table; D and trimming were obtained from the DNA. The data show approximately 350,000 clones, 86% seen once. Those enrolled in Seattle joined during active infection and were followed longitudinally afterward. This receptor was identified in a woman aged 55-75 years with COVID-19, enrolled during active disease. The specimen sequenced was peripheral blood.

The CDR3 loop is CASSLVTGGSHTEAFF. In nucleotides, the CDR3 is TGTGCCAGCAGTTTGGTGACAGGGGGTAGTCACACTGAAGCTTTCTTT. The chain employs TRBV27 and TRBJ1-1; the match to TRBD1 covers 9 bases. V was pared by 3 bases and J by 3 bases, with 8 bases of the junction left unmatched. The CDR3 totals 16 residues. The germline CDR1 and CDR2 sequences are MNHEY and SMNVEV (reference sequence).